One and the same sample provided the 10 T cell receptor beta chains below, sequenced in a study of T cell repertoires in cytomegalovirus infection. Using its own MiXCR run on the reads, TCRdb lists one record per CDR3 protein. The sample holds 900,000 to 950,000 distinct CDR3 sequences, roughly 30% seen once. Their recognized antigens are unknown. Specimen: cultured CD8+ T cells from PBMCs, collected from culture after CMV antigen stimulation. These receptors all come from a human donor in good health (CMV status not recorded). Some clones in this sample may be carry-over from other donors' samples.

This chain connects TRBV10-3 to TRBJ1-5; D gene ambiguous. The CDR3 spans 12 residues. Between the trimmed V and J ends, which lost 2 bases and 5 bases, there was a span of 4 bases. Germline V CDR1 and CDR2: ENHRY, SYGVKD. In DNA, the CDR3 is TGTGCCATCAGTGAGGCGGATCAGCCCCAGCATTTT. This translates into CAISEADQPQHF.

This clonotype was seen more than once but under ten times. The rearrangement joins TRBV24-1 to TRBJ2-2; D not certain. V was trimmed by 3 bases and J by 5 bases, leaving 21 bases between them. CDR3 length equals 18 residues. Germline CDR1 and CDR2: KGHDR and SFDVKD. The CDR3 loop reads CATSDALTGSLTTGELFF. The CDR3 region has the DNA TGTGCCACCAGTGATGCACTAACTGGTAGCCTAACGACCGGGGAGCTGTTTTTT.

This clonotype was seen a few times. V is TRBV5-4 and J is TRBJ1-6; tentatively, D is TRBD1 (5 bases). V lost 9 bases and J 6 bases, leaving 13 bases between the germline ends. In germline, CDR1 is SGHNT, CDR2 YYREEE (reference sequence). This CDR3 has 13 amino acids. CDR3 DNA: TGTGCCACTTCGACGGGACTTAATTCACCCCTCCACTTT. It is translated as CATSTGLNSPLHF. Looking up the rest from reference TRBV5-4 and TRBJ1-6 gives the full variable domain: ETGVTQSPTHLIKTRGQQVTLRCSSQSGHNTVSWYQQALGQGPQFIFQYYREEENGRGNFPPRFSGLQFPNYSSELNVNALELDDSALYLCATSTGLNSPLHFGNGTRLTVT.

This clonotype was counted only a few times. This chain connects TRBV12-3 or TRBV12-4 to TRBJ1-2, with 8 positions matching TRBD1. CDR3 length: 17 amino acids. J was trimmed by 2 bases and V by 6 bases; bases with no gene match: 14. CDR3 sequence (DNA): TGTGCCAGCAGGGATGGGACAGGCGTCTACCCGAACTATGGCTACACCTTC. Translated: CASRDGTGVYPNYGYTF.

This rearrangement joins TRBV6-1 to TRBJ2-7; the match to TRBD1 covers 9 bases. The CDR3 spans 16 residues. Unmatched junction bases numbered 12, after V lost 4 bases and J lost 5 bases. CDR1 MNHNS and CDR2 SASEGT come from the germline V gene. The CDR3 nucleotides are TGTGCCAGCAGTGGACGGTGGGACAGGGTATACGACGAGCAGTACGTC. Protein sequence: CASSGRWDRVYDEQYV.

The CDR3 sequence: CASSQVAGALSGANVLTF. The CDR3 DNA follows: TGTGCCAGCAGCCAAGTTGCCGGGGCCCTCTCTGGGGCCAACGTCCTGACTTTC. The rearrangement links TRBV14 to TRBJ2-6, with D perhaps TRBD1 or TRBD2 (5 bases each). The germline V and J ends were trimmed by 1 base and 0 bases, with 13 bases remaining between them. The CDR3 is 18 amino acids. Germline-derived CDR1 and CDR2 are SGHDN and FVKESK.

The DNA of the CDR3 is TGTGCCAGCAGCTTGGGTAGGGACAGGGGTCAGCCCCAGCATTTT. Translating gives CASSLGRDRGQPQHF. This chain links TRBV5-5 with TRBJ1-5; 10 nucleotides agree with TRBD1. Unmatched junction bases numbered 3, after V lost 0 bases and J lost 6 bases. CDR1 is SGHKS and CDR2 is YYEKEE in the germline V gene (reference sequence). This CDR3 is 15 amino acids long.

The chain is built from TRBV13 and TRBJ2-3; weak D call: TRBD1 (6 bases). The CDR3 has 14 residues. V was shortened by 6 bases and J by 2 bases, with 12 bases between the two germline ends. Germline CDR1 reads PRHDT; CDR2 reads FYEKMQ (reference sequence). Here the CDR3 reads CASRPGHLTDTQYF. The DNA of the CDR3 is TGTGCCAGCAGACCGGGACACCTCACAGATACGCAGTATTTT.

A few counts support this clonotype. The chain couples TRBV24-1 to TRBJ2-1; weak D call: TRBD2 (5 bases). The CDR3 is 19 amino acids. The V end lost 0 bases, the J end lost 0 bases, and 17 bases lay between the germline ends. Germline V gene data show CDR1 as KGHDR and CDR2 as SFDVKD. The CDR3 DNA reads as TGTGCCACCAGTGATTTGAGAGGTAGAGGGCCGAGCTCCTACAATGAGCAGTTCTTC. Encoded protein: CATSDLRGRGPSSYNEQFF.

The chain carries TRBV20-1 and TRBJ2-1, with D perhaps TRBD2 (6 bases). The CDR3 contains 16 residues. In germline, CDR1 is DFQATT, CDR2 SNEGSKA (reference sequence). V gave up 0 bases and J gave up 2 bases, with 14 bases separating them. As DNA, the CDR3 is TGCAGTGCTAGAGATTCGGCGGGGCCAACCTACAATGAGCAGTTCTTC. Translated, it gives CSARDSAGPTYNEQFF.